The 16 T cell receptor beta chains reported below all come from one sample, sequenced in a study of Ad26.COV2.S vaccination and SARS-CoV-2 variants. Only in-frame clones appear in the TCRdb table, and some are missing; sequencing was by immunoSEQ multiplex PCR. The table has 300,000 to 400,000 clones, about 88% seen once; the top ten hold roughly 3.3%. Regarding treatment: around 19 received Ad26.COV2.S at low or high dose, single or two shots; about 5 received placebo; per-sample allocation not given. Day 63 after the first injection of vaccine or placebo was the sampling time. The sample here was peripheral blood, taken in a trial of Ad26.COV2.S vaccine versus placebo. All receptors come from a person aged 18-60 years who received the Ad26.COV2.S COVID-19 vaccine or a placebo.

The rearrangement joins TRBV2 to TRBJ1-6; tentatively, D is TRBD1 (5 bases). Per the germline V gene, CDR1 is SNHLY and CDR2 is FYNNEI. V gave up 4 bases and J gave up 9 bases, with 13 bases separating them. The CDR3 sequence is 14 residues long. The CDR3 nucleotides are TGTGCCAGCAGTGTACAGGCGGGAATTTCACCCCTCCACTTT. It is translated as CASSVQAGISPLHF.

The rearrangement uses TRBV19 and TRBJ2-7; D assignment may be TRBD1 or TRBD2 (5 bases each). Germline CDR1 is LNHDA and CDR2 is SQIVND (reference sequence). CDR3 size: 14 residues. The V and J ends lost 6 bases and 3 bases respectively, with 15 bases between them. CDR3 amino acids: CASSEGRQNYEQYF. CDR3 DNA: TGTGCCAGTAGCGAGGGGAGACAGAACTACGAGCAGTACTTC.

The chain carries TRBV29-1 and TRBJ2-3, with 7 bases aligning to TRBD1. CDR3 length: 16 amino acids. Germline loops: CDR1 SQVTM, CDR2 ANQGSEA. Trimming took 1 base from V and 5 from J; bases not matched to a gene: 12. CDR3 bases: TGCAGCGTTGAAGGTAATTCCGGGACAGTCCAAGATACGCAGTATTTT. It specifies CSVEGNSGTVQDTQYF.

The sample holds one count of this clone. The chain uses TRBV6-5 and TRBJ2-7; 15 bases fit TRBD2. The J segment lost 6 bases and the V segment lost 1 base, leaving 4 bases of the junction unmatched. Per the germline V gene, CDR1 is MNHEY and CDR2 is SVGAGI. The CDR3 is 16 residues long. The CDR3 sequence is CASSYFGGLAGGEQYF. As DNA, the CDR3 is TGTGCCAGCAGTTACTTCGGGGGACTAGCGGGGGGCGAGCAGTACTTC.

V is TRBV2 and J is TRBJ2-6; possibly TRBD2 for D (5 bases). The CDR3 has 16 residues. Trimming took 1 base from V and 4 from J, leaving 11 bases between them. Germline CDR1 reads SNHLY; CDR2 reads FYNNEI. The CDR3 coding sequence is TGTGCCAGCAGTGAAGTGAAGGGAGTGGGGGCCAACGTCCTGACTTTC. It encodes CASSEVKGVGANVLTF. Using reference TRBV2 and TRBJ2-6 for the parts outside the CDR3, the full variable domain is EPEVTQTPSHQVTQMGQEVILRCVPISNHLYFYWYRQILGQKVEFLVSFYNNEISEKSEIFDDQFSVERPDGSNFTLKIRSTKLEDSAMYFCASSEVKGVGANVLTFGAGSRLTVL.

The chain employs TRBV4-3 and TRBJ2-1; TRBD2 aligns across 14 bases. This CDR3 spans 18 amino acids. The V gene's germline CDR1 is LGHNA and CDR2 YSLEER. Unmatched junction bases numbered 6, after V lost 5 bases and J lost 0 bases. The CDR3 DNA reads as TGCGCCAGCAGCTTCCGACTAGCGGGGGGGGCCTCCTACAATGAGCAGTTCTTC. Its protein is CASSFRLAGGASYNEQFF.

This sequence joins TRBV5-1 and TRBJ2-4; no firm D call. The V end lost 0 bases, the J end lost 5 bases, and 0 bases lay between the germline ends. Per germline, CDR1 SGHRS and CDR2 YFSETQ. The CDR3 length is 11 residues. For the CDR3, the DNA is TGCGCCAGCAGCTTGGAAAACATTCAGTACTTC. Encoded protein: CASSLENIQYF.

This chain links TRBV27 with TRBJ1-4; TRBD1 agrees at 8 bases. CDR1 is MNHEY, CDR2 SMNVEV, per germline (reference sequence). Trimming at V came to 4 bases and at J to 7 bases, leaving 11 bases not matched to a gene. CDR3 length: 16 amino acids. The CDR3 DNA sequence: TGTGCCAGCAGTTCTGCAGGGGGCGCGCGGTTTGAAAAACTGTTTTTT. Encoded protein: CASSSAGGARFEKLFF.

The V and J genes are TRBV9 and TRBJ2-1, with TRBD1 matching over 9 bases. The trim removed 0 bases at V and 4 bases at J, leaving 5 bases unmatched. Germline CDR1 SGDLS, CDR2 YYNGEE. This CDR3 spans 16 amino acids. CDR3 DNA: TGTGCCAGCAGCGTAGGGACAGGGGCTTTGTACAATGAGCAGTTCTTC. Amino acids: CASSVGTGALYNEQFF.

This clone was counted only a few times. For the CDR3, the DNA is TGCGCCAGCAGCCAAACAGAGACGGACTATAATTCACCCCTCCACTTT. It yields the protein CASSQTETDYNSPLHF. The chain is built from TRBV4-1 and TRBJ1-6; D gene uncertain. Germline CDR1 is MGHRA and CDR2 is YSYEKL. V gave up 2 bases and J gave up 3 bases, with 11 bases separating them. The CDR3 covers 16 residues.

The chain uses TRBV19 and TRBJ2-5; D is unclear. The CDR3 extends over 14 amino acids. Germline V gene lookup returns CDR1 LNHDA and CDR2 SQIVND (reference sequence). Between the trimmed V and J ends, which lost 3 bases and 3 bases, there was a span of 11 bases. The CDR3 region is CASSIVVSEETQYF. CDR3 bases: TGTGCCAGTAGTATCGTAGTCAGCGAAGAGACCCAGTACTTC.

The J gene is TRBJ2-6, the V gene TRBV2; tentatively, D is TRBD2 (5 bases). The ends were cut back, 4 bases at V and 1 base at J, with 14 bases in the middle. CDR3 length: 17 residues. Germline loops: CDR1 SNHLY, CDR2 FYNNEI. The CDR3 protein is CASSAFSTGSGANVLTF. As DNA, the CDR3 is TGTGCCAGCAGTGCATTTTCCACGGGATCTGGGGCCAACGTCCTGACTTTC.

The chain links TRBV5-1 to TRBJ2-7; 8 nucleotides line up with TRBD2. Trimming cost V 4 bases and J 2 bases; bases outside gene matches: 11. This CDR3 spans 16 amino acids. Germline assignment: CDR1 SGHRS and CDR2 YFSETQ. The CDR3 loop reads CASSLTIAGPTYEQYF. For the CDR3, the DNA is TGCGCCAGCAGCCTAACGATAGCGGGACCCACCTACGAGCAGTACTTC. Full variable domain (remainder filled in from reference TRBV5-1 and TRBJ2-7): KAGVTQTPRYLIKTRGQQVTLSCSPISGHRSVSWYQQTPGQGLQFLFEYFSETQRNKGNFPGRFSGRQFSNSRSEMNVSTLELGDSALYLCASSLTIAGPTYEQYFGPGTRLTVT.

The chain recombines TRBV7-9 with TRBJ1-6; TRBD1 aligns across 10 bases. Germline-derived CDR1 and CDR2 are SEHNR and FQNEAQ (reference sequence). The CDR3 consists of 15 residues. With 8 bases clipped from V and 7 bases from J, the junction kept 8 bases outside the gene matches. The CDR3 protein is CASALGDRGNSPLHF. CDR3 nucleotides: TGTGCCAGCGCCCTAGGGGACAGGGGAAATTCACCCCTCCACTTT.

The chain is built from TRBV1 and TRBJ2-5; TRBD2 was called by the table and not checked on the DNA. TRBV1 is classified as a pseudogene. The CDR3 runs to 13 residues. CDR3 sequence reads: CTRAGRDQETQYF. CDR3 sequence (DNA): TGCACCAGGGCAGGGAGGGACCAAGAGACCCAGTACTTC.

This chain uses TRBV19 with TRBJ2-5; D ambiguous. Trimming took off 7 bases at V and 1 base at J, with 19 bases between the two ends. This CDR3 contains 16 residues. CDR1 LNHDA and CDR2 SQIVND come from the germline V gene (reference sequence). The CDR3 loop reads CASTRGFGWVQETQYF. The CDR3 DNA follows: TGTGCCAGTACAAGAGGCTTTGGGTGGGTCCAAGAGACCCAGTACTTC.